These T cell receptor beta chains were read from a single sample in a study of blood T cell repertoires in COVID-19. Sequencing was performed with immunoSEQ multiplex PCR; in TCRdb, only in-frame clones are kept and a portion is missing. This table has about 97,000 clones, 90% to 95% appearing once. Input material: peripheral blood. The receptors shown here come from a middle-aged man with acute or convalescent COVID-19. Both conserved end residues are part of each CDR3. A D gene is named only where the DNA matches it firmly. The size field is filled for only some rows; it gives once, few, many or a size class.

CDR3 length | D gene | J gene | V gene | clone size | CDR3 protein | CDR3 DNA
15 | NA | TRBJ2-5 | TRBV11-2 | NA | CASSPAGREGETQYF | TGTGCCAGCAGCCCGGCGGGGCGCGAGGGAGAGACCCAGTACTTC
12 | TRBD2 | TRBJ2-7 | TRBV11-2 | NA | CASSPGGGEQYF | TGTGCCAGCAGCCCCGGGGGGGGCGAGCAGTACTTC
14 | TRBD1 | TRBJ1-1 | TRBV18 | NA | CASSPSGGQTEAFF | TGTGCCAGCTCACCCTCAGGGGGCCAAACTGAAGCTTTCTTT
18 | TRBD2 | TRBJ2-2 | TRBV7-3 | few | CASSPPRSGGSNTGELFF | TGTGCCAGCAGCCCACCTCGTAGCGGGGGCTCTAACACCGGGGAGCTGTTTTTT
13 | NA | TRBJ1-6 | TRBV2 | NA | CASSEVLRSPLHF | TGTGCCAGCAGTGAGGTGTTGAGGTCACCCCTCCACTTT
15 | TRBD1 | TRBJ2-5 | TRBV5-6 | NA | CASSLSPGQQETQYF | TGTGCCAGCAGCTTATCTCCGGGACAGCAAGAGACCCAGTACTTC
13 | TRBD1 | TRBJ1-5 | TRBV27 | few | CASSGTGYQPQHF | TGTGCCAGCAGCGGGACAGGGTATCAGCCCCAGCATTTT
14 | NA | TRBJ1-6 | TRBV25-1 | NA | CASSGLGQRSPLHF | TGTGCCAGCAGTGGACTTGGCCAAAGGTCACCCCTCCACTTT
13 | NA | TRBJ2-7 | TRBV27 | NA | CASSPLRVYEQYF | TGTGCCAGCAGTCCCCTAAGAGTCTACGAGCAGTACTTC
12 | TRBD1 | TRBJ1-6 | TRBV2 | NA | CAGGTGNSPLHF | TGTGCCGGGGGGACAGGGAATTCACCCCTCCACTTT
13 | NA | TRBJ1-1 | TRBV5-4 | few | CASSLGGRTEAFF | TGTGCCAGCAGCTTGGGGGGGAGGACTGAAGCTTTCTTT
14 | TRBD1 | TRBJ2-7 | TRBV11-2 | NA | CASSLGQGAYEQYF | TGTGCCAGCAGCTTAGGCCAGGGGGCCTACGAGCAGTACTTC
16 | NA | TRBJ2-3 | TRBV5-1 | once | CASSLWPGQSTDTQYF | TGCGCCAGCAGCTTGTGGCCAGGGCAAAGCACAGATACGCAGTATTTT
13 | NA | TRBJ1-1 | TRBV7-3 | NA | CASSLRGNTEAFF | TGTGCCAGCAGCTTACGGGGGAACACTGAAGCTTTCTTT
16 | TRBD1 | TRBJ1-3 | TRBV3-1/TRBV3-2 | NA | CASSEEDRVAGNTIYF | TGTGCCAGCAGCGAGGAGGACAGGGTCGCTGGAAACACCATATATTTT
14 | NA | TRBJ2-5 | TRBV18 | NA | CASSPRAGGETQYF | TGTGCCAGCTCACCACGAGCCGGGGGAGAGACCCAGTACTTC
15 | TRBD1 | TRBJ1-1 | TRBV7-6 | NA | CASILGTGKDTEAFF | TGTGCCAGCATTTTAGGGACAGGGAAGGACACTGAAGCTTTCTTT
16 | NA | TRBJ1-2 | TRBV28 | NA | CASSLWGDTSGLGYTF | TGTGCCAGCAGTTTATGGGGGGACACCTCCGGATTAGGCTACACCTTC
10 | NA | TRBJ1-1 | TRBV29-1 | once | CSVADIEAFF | TGCAGCGTTGCCGACATTGAAGCTTTCTTT
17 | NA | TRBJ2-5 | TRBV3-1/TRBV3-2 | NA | CASSQDRGTAIGKTQYF | TGTGCCAGCAGCCAAGACAGGGGCACCGCCATAGGGAAGACCCAGTACTTC
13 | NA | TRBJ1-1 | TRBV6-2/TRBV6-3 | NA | CASSSQGTTEAFF | TGTGCCAGCAGTTCCCAGGGGACCACTGAAGCTTTCTTT
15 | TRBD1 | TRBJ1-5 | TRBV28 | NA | CASRVGQGFFQPQHF | TGTGCCAGCAGAGTGGGACAGGGATTTTTTCAGCCCCAGCATTTT